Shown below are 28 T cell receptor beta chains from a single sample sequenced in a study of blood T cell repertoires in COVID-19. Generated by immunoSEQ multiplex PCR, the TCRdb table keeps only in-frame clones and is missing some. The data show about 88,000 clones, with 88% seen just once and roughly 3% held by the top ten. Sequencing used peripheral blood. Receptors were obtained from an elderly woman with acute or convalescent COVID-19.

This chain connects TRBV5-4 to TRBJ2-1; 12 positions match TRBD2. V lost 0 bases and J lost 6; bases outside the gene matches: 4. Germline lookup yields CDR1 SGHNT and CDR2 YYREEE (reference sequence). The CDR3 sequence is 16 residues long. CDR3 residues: CASSLGGLAGINEQFF. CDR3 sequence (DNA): TGTGCCAGCAGCTTGGGAGGACTAGCGGGAATCAATGAGCAGTTCTTC.

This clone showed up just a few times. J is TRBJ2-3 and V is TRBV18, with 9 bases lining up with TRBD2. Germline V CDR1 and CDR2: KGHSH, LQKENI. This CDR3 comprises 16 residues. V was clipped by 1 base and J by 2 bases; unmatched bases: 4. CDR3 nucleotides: TGTGCCAGCTCACCACTGCCTAGCGGGGCCACAGATACGCAGTATTTT. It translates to CASSPLPSGATDTQYF.

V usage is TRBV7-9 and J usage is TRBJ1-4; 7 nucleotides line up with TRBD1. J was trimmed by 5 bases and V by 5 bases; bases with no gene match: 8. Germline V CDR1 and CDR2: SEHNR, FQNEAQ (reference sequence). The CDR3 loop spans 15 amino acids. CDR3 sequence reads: CASSPSGTVNEKLFF. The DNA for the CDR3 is TGTGCCAGCAGCCCTAGTGGGACAGTAAATGAAAAACTGTTTTTT.

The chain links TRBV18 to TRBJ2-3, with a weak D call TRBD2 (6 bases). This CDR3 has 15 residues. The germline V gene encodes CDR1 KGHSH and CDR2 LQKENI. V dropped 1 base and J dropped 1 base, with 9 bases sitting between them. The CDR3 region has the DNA TGTGCCAGCTCACCACGAACGGGAGGCACAGATACGCAGTATTTT. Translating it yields CASSPRTGGTDTQYF.

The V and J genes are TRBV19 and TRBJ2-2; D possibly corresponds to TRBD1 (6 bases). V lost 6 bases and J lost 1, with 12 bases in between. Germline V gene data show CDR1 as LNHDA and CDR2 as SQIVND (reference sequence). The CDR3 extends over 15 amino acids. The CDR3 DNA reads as TGTGCCAGTAGACAGGGATTATTGAACACCGGGGAGCTGTTTTTT. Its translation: CASRQGLLNTGELFF.

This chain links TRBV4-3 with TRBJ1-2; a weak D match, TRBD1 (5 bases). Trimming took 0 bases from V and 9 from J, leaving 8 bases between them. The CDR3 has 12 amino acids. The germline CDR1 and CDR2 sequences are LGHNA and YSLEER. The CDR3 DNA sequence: TGCGCCAGCAGCCAAGATACAGGAAGCTACACCTTC. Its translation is CASSQDTGSYTF.

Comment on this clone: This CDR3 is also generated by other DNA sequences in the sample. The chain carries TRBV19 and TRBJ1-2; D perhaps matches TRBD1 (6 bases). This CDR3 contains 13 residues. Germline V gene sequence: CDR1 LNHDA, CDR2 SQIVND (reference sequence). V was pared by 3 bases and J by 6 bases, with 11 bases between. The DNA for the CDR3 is TGTGCCAGTAGTATCTTGCAGGGGAATGGCTACACCTTC. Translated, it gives CASSILQGNGYTF.

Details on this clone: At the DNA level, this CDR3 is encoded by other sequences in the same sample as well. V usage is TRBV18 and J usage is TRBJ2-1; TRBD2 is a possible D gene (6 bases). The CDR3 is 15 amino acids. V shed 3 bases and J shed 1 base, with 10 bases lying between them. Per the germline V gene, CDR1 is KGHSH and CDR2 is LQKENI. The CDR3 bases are TGTGCCAGCTCACCGCTGGGGGGTTCCTACAATGAGCAGTTCTTC. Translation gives CASSPLGGSYNEQFF.

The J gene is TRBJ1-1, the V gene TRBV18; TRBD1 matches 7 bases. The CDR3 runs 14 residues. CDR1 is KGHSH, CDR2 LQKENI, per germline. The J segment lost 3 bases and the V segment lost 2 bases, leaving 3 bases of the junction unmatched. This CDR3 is CASSPYQGDTEAFF. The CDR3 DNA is TGTGCCAGCTCACCATATCAGGGGGACACTGAAGCTTTCTTT.

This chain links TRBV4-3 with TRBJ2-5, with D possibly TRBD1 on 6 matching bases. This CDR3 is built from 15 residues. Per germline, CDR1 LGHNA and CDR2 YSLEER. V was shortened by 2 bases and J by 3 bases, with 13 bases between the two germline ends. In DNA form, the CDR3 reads TGCGCCAGCAGCCAAACGCGGAACAGGGAAGAGACCCAGTACTTC. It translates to CASSQTRNREETQYF.

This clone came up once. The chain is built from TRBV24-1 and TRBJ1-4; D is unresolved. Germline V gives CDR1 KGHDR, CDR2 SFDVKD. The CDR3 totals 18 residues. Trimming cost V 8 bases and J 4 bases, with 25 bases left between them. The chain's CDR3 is CATTGGSPELSNNEKLFF. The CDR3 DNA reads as TGTGCCACCACAGGTGGGAGTCCCGAACTTTCGAATAATGAAAAACTGTTTTTT.

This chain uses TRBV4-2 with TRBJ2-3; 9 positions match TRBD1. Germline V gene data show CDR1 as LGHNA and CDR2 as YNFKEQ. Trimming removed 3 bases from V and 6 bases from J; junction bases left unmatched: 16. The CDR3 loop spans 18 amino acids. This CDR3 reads CASSQMEQGARPFDTQYF. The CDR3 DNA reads TGTGCCAGCAGCCAGATGGAACAGGGGGCGCGTCCATTCGATACGCAGTATTTT.

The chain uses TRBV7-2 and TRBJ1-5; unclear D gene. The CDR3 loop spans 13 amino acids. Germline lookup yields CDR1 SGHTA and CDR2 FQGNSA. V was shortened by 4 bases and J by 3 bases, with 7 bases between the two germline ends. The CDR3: CASSSQNNQPQHF. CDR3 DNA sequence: TGTGCCAGCAGCTCTCAGAACAATCAGCCCCAGCATTTT.

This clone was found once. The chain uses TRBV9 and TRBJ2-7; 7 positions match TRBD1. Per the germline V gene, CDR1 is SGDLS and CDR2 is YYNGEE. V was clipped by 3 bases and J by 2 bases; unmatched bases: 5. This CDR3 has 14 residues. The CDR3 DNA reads TGTGCCAGCAGCGCGCGACAGGGACCCTACGAGCAGTACTTC. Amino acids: CASSARQGPYEQYF. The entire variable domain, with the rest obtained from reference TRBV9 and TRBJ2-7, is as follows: DSGVTQTPKHLITATGQRVTLRCSPRSGDLSVYWYQQSLDQGLQFLIQYYNGEERAKGNILERFSAQQFPDLHSELNLSSLELGDSALYFCASSARQGPYEQYFGPGTRLTVT.

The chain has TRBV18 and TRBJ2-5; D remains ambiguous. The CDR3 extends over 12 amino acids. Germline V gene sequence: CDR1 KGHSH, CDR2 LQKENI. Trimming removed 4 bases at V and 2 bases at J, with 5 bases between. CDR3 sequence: CASSLAQETQYF. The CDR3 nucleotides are TGTGCCAGCTCACTAGCACAAGAGACCCAGTACTTC.

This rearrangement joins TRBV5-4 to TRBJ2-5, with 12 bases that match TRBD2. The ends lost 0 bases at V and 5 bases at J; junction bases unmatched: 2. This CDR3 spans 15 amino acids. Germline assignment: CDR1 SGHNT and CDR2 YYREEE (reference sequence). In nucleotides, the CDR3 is TGTGCCAGCAGCTTGGGGCTAGCGGGGGGGGAGACCCAGTACTTC. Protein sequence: CASSLGLAGGETQYF.

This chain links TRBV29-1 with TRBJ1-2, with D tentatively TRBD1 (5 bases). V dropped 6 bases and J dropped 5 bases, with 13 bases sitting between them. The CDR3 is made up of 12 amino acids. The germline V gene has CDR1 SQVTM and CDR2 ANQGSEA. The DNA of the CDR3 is TGCAGCGTGGACACACCGGAGTATGGCTACACCTTC. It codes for CSVDTPEYGYTF.

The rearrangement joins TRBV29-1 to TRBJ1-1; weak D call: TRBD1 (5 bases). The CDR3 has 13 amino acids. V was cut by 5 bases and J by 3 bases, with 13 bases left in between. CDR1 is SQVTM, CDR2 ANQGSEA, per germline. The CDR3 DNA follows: TGCAGCGTTTCAATTGGGGGGGACACTGAAGCTTTCTTT. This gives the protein CSVSIGGDTEAFF.

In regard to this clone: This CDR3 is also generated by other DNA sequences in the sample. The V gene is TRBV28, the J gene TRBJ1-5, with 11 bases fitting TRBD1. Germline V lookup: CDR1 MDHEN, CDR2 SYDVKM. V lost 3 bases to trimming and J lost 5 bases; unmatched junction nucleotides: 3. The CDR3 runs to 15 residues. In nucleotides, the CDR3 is TGTGCCAGCAGTTTGACGGGACAGGGGGATCAGCCCCAGCATTTT. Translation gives CASSLTGQGDQPQHF.

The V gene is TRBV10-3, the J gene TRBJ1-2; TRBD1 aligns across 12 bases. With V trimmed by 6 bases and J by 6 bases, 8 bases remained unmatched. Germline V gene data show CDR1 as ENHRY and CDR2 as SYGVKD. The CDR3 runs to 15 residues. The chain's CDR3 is CAIRGTGGANDGYTF. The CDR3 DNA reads TGTGCCATCAGGGGGACAGGGGGCGCGAACGATGGCTACACCTTC.

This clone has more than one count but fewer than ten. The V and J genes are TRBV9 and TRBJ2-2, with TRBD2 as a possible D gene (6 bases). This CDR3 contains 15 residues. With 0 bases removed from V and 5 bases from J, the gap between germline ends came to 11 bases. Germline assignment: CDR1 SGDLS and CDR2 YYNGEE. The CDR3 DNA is TGTGCCAGCAGCGTAGGCGGGACCTGGACCGGGGAGCTGTTTTTT. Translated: CASSVGGTWTGELFF.

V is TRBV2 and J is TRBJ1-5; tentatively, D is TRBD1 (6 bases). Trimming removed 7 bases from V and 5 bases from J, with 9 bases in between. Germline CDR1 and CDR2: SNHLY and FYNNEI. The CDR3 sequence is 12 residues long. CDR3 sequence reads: CASTGVHQPQHF. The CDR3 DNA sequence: TGTGCCAGCACAGGGGTTCATCAGCCCCAGCATTTT.

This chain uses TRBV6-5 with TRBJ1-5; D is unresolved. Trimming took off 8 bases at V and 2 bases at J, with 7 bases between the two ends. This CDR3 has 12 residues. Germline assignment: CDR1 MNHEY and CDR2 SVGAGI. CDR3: CASSSRNQPQHF. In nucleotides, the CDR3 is TGTGCCAGCTCGTCCCGCAATCAGCCCCAGCATTTT.

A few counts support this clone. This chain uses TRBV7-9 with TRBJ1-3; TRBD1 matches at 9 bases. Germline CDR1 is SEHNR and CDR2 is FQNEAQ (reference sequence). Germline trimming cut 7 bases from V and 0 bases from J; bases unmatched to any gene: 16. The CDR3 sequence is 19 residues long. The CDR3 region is CASNHNPGQGLLSGNTIYF. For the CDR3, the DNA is TGTGCCAGCAACCACAATCCGGGACAGGGTTTACTCTCTGGAAACACCATATATTTT.

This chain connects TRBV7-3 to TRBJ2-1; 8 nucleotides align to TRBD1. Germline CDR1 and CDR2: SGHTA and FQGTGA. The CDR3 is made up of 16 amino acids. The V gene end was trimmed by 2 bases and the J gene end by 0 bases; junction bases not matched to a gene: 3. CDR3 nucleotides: TGTGCCAGCAGCTTAGGGGACAGGAGCTCCTACAATGAGCAGTTCTTC. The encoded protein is CASSLGDRSSYNEQFF.

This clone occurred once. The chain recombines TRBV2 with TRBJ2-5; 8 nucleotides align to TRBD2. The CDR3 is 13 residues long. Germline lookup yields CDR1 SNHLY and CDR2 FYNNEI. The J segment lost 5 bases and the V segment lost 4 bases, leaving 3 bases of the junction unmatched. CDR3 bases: TGTGCCAGCAGTGGACTAGCGCAGGAGACCCAGTACTTC. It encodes CASSGLAQETQYF.

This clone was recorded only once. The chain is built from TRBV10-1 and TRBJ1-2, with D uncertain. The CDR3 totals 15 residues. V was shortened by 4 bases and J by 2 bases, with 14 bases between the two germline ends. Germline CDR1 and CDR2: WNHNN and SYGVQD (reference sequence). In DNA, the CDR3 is TGCGCCAGCAGTGCGGTCGGAGGCGGCAACTATGGCTACACCTTC. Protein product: CASSAVGGGNYGYTF.

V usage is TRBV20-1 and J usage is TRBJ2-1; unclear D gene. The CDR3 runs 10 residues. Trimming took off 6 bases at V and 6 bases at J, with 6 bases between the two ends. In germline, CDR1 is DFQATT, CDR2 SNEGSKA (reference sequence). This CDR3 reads CSAWSNEQFF. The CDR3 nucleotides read TGCAGTGCCTGGAGCAATGAGCAGTTCTTC.